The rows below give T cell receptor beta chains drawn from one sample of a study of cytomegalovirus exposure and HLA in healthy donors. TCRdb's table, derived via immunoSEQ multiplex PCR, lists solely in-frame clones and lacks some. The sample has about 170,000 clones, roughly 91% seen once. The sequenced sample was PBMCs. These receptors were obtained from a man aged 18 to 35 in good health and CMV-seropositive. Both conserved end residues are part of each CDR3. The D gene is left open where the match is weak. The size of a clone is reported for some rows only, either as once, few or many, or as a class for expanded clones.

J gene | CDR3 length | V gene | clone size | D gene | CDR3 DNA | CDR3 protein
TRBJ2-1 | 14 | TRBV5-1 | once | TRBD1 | TGCGCCAGCAGCGGGGACAGGGGTTACAATGAGCAGTTCTTC | CASSGDRGYNEQFF
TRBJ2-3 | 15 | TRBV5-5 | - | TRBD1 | TGTGCCAGCAGCTTGGGGCAGGGGGCGATAGATACGCAGTATTTT | CASSLGQGAIDTQYF
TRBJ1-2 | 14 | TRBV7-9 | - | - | TGTGCCAGCAGCTTAGTGGGCCAGGGCGGTGGCTACACCTTC | CASSLVGQGGGYTF
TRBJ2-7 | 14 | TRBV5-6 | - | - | TGTGCCAGCATCCCCGGCGGGATTAAATACGAGCAGTACTTC | CASIPGGIKYEQYF
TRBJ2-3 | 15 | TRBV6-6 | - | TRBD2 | TGTGCCAGCAGGCGACTAGCGGCTAGCACAGATACGCAGTATTTT | CASRRLAASTDTQYF
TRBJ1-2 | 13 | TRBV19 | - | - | TGTGCCAGTACCCATGGACAGTTCTATGGCTACACCTTC | CASTHGQFYGYTF
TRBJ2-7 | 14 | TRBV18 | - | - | TGTGCCAGCTCACCTCCGACGGACTACTACGAGCAGTACTTC | CASSPPTDYYEQYF
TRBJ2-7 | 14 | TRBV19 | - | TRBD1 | TGTGCCAGTAGTCCCTGGACAGGGGGCTACGAGCAGTACTTC | CASSPWTGGYEQYF
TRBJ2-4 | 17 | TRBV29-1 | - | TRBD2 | TGCAGCGTTGACGGGCGGGAGGGCTTCGGGGCCAAAAACATTCAGTACTTC | CSVDGREGFGAKNIQYF
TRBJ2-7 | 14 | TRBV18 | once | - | TGTGCCAGCTCACCGGAGGTGGGGTGGTCGGCGCAGTACTTC | CASSPEVGWSAQYF
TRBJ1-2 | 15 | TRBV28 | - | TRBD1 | TGTGCCAGTCAACGAACCCGGGGACAGGGGTTAGGCTACACCTTC | CASQRTRGQGLGYTF
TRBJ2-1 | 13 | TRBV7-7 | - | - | TGTGCTAGCAGCTTAGTAGGGGGTAATGAGCAGTTCTTC | CASSLVGGNEQFF
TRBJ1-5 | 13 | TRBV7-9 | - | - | TGTGCCAGCAGCCCGAGGTATAATCAGCCCCAGCATTTT | CASSPRYNQPQHF
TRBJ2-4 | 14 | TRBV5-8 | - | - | TGTGCCAGCCGGAGATCTAGGTCCCGTAACATTCAGTACTTC | CASRRSRSRNIQYF
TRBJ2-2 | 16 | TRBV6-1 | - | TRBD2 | TGTGCCAGCAGTGAAATTCTGGGGAGGGTATCCGGGGAGCTGTTTTTT | CASSEILGRVSGELFF
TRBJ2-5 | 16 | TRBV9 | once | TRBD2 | TGTGCCAGCAGCGTAGGCGGGAGTCCTTCGCAAGAGACCCAGTACTTC | CASSVGGSPSQETQYF
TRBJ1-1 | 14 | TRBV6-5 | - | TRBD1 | TGTGCCAGCAGTCCGGGACAGATGAACACTGAAGCTTTCTTT | CASSPGQMNTEAFF
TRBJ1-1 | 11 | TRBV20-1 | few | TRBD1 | TGCAGGGGACAGGGGGGTACTGAAGCTTTCTTT | CRGQGGTEAFF
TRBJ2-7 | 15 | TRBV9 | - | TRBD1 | TGTGCCAGCAGCATCGGTATCGGGGCAGGGGGAGAGCAGTACTTC | CASSIGIGAGGEQYF
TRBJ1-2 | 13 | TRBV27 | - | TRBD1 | TGTGCCAGCAAATGGACAGGGCAGCGTGGCTACACCTTC | CASKWTGQRGYTF
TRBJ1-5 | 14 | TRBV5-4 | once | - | TGTGCCACGGCTCCGGATCAGGGGAGCAAGCCCCAGCATTTT | CATAPDQGSKPQHF
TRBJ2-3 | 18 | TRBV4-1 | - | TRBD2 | TGCGCCAGCAGCCAGCAGCCGACTTTCCTAGCGGTCACAGATACGCAGTATTTT | CASSQQPTFLAVTDTQYF
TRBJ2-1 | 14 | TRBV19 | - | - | TGTGCCAGTAGCTTTCAGGGAAGTTACTCTGAGCAGTTCTTC | CASSFQGSYSEQFF
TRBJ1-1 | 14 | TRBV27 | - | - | TGTGCCAGCAACCCCGGACAGCCGAACACTGAAGCTTTCTTT | CASNPGQPNTEAFF
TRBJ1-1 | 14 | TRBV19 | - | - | TGTGCCAGTAGTTCAGGATTTAGGAACACTGAAGCTTTCTTT | CASSSGFRNTEAFF
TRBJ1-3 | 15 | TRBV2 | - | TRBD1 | TGTGCCAGCGCCGTGGGACAGGGAACTGGAAACACCATATATTTT | CASAVGQGTGNTIYF
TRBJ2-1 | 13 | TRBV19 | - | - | TGTGCCAGTAGTTCGACTCCTAACAATGAGCAGTTCTTC | CASSSTPNNEQFF
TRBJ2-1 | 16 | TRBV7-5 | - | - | TGTGCCAGAAGCCTACGCCTAACAGCCTCCTACAATGAGCAGTTCTTC | CARSLRLTASYNEQFF
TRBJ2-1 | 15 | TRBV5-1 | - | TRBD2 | TGCGCCAGCAGCTGGACCGGGACTAGCTCTAATGAGCAGTTCTTC | CASSWTGTSSNEQFF
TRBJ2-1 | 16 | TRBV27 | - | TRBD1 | TGTGCCAGCAGAACTCAGGGGACAGGGAAGCCCAATGAGCAGTTCTTC | CASRTQGTGKPNEQFF
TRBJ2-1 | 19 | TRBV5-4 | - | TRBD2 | TGTGCCAGCAGCGGGAGGGGGGTAGCGGGACCAGGGGTTTACAATGAGCAGTTCTTC | CASSGRGVAGPGVYNEQFF
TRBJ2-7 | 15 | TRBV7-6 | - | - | TGTGCCAGCAGCTTAGGAGACGGGAACGACTACGAGCAGTACTTC | CASSLGDGNDYEQYF
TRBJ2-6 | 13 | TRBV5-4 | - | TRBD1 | TGTGCCAGTCAGGGGGTCGGGGCCAACGTCCTGACTTTC | CASQGVGANVLTF
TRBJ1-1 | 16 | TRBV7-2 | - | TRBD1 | TGTGCCAGCAGCTTAGAAATGACAGGGGTAGGGACTGAAGCTTTCTTT | CASSLEMTGVGTEAFF
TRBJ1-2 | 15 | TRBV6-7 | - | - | TGTGCCAGCAGTTACTCGAAAAGGGGCATCTATGGCTACACCTTC | CASSYSKRGIYGYTF
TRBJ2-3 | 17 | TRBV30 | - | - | TGTGCCTGGTTCCCCCGGAGGGTTCGGCCTACGACAGATACGCAGTATTTT | CAWFPRRVRPTTDTQYF
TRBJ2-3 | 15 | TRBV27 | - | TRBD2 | TGTGCCAGCAGTTTTGGGCTAGCGGGTGCAGATACGCAGTATTTT | CASSFGLAGADTQYF
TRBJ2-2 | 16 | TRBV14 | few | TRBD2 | TGTGCCAGCAGCCAAGTCGCGGGAGCGAACACCGGGGAGCTGTTTTTT | CASSQVAGANTGELFF
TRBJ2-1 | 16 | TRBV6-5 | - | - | TGTGCCAGCAGTTACTCCAGGGTTAAGGCCCACAATGAGCAGTTCTTC | CASSYSRVKAHNEQFF
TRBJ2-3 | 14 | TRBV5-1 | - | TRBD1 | TGCGCCAGCAGCCCACGGACAGGTCCAGATACGCAGTATTTT | CASSPRTGPDTQYF
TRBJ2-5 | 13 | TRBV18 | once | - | TGTGCCAGCTCACCCCTAAGCCAAGAGACCCAGTACTTC | CASSPLSQETQYF
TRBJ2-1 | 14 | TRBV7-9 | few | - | TGTGCCAGCAGCAGACGGGGGACCTACGATGAGCAGTTCTTC | CASSRRGTYDEQFF
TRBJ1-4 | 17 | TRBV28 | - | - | TGTGCCAGCAGTTTACCTCGCAGTTATGTTACTAATGAAAAACTGTTTTTT | CASSLPRSYVTNEKLFF
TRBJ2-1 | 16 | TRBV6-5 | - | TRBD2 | TGTGCCAGCAGTTACTCGAGCGGGAGCTCCTACAATGAGCAGTTCTTC | CASSYSSGSSYNEQFF
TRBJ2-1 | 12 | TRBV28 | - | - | TGTGCCAGCCAGGGGACGACCTCGGAGCAGTTCTTC | CASQGTTSEQFF
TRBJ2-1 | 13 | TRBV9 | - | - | TGTGCCAGCAGCGTTCGCGGGAACAATGAGCAGTTCTTC | CASSVRGNNEQFF
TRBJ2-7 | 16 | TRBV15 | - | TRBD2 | TGTGCCACCAGCTTAGGGACTAGCGTATCGCTACGATGGCAGTACTTC | CATSLGTSVSLRWQYF